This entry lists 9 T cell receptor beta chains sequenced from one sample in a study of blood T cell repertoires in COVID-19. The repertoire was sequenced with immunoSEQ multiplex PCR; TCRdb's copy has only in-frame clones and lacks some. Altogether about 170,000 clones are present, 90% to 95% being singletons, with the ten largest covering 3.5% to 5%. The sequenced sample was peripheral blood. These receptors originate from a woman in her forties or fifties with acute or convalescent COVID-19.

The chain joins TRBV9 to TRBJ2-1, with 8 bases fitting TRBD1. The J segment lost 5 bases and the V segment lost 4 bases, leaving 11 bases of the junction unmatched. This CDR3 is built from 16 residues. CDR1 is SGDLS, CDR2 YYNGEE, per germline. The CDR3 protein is CASSNRTGSFNNEQFF. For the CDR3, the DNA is TGTGCCAGCAGCAACCGGACAGGGTCGTTTAACAATGAGCAGTTCTTC.

The CDR3, as DNA: TGTGCCACCAGTGATTTGAAACAGAGTGAGCAGTTCTTC. It encodes CATSDLKQSEQFF. The chain combines TRBV24-1 with TRBJ2-1; D is ambiguous. The CDR3 covers 13 residues. V was shortened by 0 bases and J by 9 bases, with 8 bases between the two germline ends. CDR1 is KGHDR and CDR2 is SFDVKD in the germline V gene.

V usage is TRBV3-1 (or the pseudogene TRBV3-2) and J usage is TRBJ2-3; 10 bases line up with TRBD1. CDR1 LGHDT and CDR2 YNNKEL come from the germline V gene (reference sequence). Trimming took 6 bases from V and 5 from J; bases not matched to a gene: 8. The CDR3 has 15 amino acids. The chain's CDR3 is CASRPGTGEKDTQYF. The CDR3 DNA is TGTGCCAGCAGACCCGGGACAGGGGAAAAAGATACGCAGTATTTT.

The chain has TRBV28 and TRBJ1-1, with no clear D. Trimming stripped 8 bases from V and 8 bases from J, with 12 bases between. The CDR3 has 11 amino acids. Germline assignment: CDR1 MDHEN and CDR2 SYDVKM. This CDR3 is CASLESSEAFF. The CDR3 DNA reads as TGTGCCAGCCTAGAATCGAGCGAAGCTTTCTTT. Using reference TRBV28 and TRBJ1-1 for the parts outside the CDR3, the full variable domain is DVKVTQSSRYLVKRTGEKVFLECVQDMDHENMFWYRQDPGLGLRLIYFSYDVKMKEKGDIPEGYSVSREKKERFSLILESASTNQTSMYLCASLESSEAFFGQGTRLTVV.

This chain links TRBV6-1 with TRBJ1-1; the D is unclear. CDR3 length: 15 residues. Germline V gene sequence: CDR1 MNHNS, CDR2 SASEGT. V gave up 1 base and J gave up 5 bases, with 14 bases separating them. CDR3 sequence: CASSEGYEGSTEAFF. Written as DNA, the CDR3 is TGTGCCAGCAGTGAAGGGTATGAGGGCTCAACTGAAGCTTTCTTT.

CDR3 sequence (DNA): TGTGCCAGCAGCAAAGCTGGAGGTTTTGGCTATGGCTACACCTTC. As protein: CASSKAGGFGYGYTF. The chain has TRBV21-1 and TRBJ1-2. TRBV21-1 is reported as a pseudogene. The CDR3 runs 15 residues.

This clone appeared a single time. The CDR3 bases are TGTGCCAGTAGGACCCAGGGGTACACCGGGGAGCTGTTTTTT. This gives the protein CASRTQGYTGELFF. The chain links TRBV19 to TRBJ2-2, with a tentative D call TRBD1 (6 bases). The V gene lost 6 bases and the J gene lost 3 bases, with 11 bases spanning the gap. CDR3 length: 14 residues. Germline CDR1 reads LNHDA; CDR2 reads SQIVND (reference sequence).

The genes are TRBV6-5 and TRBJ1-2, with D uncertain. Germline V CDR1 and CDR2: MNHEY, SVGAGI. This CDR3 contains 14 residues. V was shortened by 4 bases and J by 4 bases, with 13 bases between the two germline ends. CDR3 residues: CASSWAEGSYGYTF. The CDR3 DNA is TGTGCCAGCAGTTGGGCAGAAGGTTCCTATGGCTACACCTTC.

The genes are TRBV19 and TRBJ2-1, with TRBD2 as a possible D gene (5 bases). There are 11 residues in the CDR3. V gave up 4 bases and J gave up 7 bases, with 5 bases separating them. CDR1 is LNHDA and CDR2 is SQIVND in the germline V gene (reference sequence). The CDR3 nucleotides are TGTGCCAGTAGTAGGACTAATGAGCAGTTCTTC. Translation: CASSRTNEQFF.